Below, one T cell receptor (beta chain) is given with its context. The antigen is unknown. The CDR3 has 16 residues. V shed 4 bases and J 8 bases; nucleotides not matched to a gene: 11. The germline gives CDR1 LGHNA, CDR2 YSLEER. Amplification used 60 Vbeta primers and 13 Jbeta primers. TCRdb keeps only in-frame clones here, not all; method: immunoSEQ multiplex PCR. Counted here are roughly 150,000 clones, around 74% occurring once; the ten biggest clones make up over 1.2%. Everyone who donated was a healthy bone marrow donor. The data stem from a study of cytomegalovirus exposure and HLA in healthy donors. General study findings and limits: Cytomegalovirus-associated status was assigned to about 150 TCR beta chains. Productive rates of about 87% or about 30% were seen for most TCR beta V segments in an earlier analysis.

The receptor was derived from a man aged 18 to 30 in good health and CMV-seronegative. The chain carries TRBV4-3 and TRBJ2-1; 10 bases agree with TRBD1. The sequencing sample was made of PBMCs. As DNA, the CDR3 is TGCGCCAGCAGCCGCCAGACAGGGGGCCTGGGCGATGAGCAGTTCTTC. Its translation: CASSRQTGGLGDEQFF.